This record covers a single T cell receptor (beta chain). The sample originates from a study of cytomegalovirus exposure and HLA in healthy donors. Study-wide context: The Caucasian-associated ancestry cluster held roughly 84% of more than 350 genotyped donors.

Donors had nominal health at sampling but likely had unrecorded immune exposures. With 60 Vbeta and 13 Jbeta primers, the PCR was carried out. Libraries were prepared by immunoSEQ multiplex PCR; TCRdb keeps only in-frame clonotypes and omits some of them. Of around 160,000 clones in the sample, about 75% were seen once. CDR1 and CDR2 (germline): MDHEN, SYDVKM. V shed 6 bases and J 4 bases; nucleotides not matched to a gene: 6. The CDR3 spans 14 residues. The sequencing sample was made of PBMCs. The chain employs TRBV28 and TRBJ1-2, with 9 nucleotides matching TRBD1. The clonotype comes from a male donor in good health and CMV-seronegative. The CDR3 bases are TGTGCCAGCAGCCGTGGGGACAGGGCCTATGGCTACACCTTC. Encoded protein: CASSRGDRAYGYTF.